This TCR beta chain was profiled in a study of identical twins. In TCRdb, the 5' RACE reads were re-called with MiXCR into one record per CDR3 protein. This table holds a few hundred thousand distinct CDR3 sequences, approximately 24% found once. Concerning this clonotype itself: The antigen is unknown.

Notes on the study in general: There is a chance that invariant MAIT and iNKT cells partially muddied zero-insertion analyses.

The data were also submitted as part of a second study, on T cells expressing NK-cell markers.

The receptor comes from a woman between 18 and 29 years old in good health. Specimen: CD4+ T cells sorted from blood.

The CDR3 region has the DNA TGTGCCAGCAGCTCGGGTTCAGGGCAGAGGAATGAGCAGTTCTTC. Translated, it gives CASSSGSGQRNEQFF. The chain carries TRBV7-9 and TRBJ2-1; TRBD1 might be the D (5 bases). The CDR3 runs to 15 residues. Germline V CDR1 and CDR2: SEHNR, FQNEAQ (reference sequence). V dropped 4 bases and J dropped 7 bases, with 17 bases sitting between them.